The T cell receptor beta chain under discussion was sequenced for a study of blood T cell repertoires in COVID-19. Overall study: Some COVID-19 samples were acute and others convalescent; all came from the United States, Italy and Spain. Nucleic acid was either cDNA or gDNA, and it came from T cells, B-cell-depleted T cells, or PBMCs.

Per the study methods: By means of reference gene primer amplification, nucleated cell counts were estimated. Assay: immunoSEQ multiplex PCR; the TCRdb copy retains only in-frame clones and omits some. V and J calls and clone size are given by that table; D and trimming were obtained from the DNA. The sample records a few hundred thousand clones, approximately 86% being singletons. This CDR3 comprises 17 residues. The V gene's germline CDR1 is MNHEY and CDR2 SVGEGT. Trimming pared 6 bases from V and 0 bases from J, leaving 18 bases between. Followed longitudinally, the Seattle patients had been enrolled during active infection.

The chain employs TRBV6-2 or TRBV6-3 and TRBJ1-3; D uncertain. The clonotype comes from a woman aged 50 to 65 with COVID-19, enrolled during active disease. Sequencing was carried out using peripheral blood. CDR3 loop: CASSPNAQAHSGNTIYF. In DNA form, the CDR3 reads TGTGCCAGCAGCCCTAACGCTCAGGCCCACTCTGGAAACACCATATATTTT.